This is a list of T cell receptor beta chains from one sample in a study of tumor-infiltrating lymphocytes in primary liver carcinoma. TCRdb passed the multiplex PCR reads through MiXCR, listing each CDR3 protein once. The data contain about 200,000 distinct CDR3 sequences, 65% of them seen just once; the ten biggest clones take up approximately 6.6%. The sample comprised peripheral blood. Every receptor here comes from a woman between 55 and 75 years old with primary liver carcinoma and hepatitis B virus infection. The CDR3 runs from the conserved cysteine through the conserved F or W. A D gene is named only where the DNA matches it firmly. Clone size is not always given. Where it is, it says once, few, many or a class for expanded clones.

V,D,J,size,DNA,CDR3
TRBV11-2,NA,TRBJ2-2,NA,TGTGCCGGCAGTTTAGTTCTGTCCGGGGAGCTGTTTTTT,CAGSLVLSGELFF
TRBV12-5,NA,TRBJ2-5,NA,TGTGCTAGTGGTTTGCGGCCCCATGAGCGGGCCGGGCCGATCCATTATGAGAACCAGTACTTC,CASGLRPHERAGPIHYENQYF
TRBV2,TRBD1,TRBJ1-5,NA,TGTGCCAGCAGTCCCCGGACAGGGGCTAATCAGCCCCAGCATTTT,CASSPRTGANQPQHF
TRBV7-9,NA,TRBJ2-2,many,TGTGCCAGCAGCTTTTCGGACACCGGGGAGCTGTTTTTT,CASSFSDTGELFF
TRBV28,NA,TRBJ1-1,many,TGTGCCAGCAGTTTAGAACAGCTTAACACTGAAGCTTTCTTT,CASSLEQLNTEAFF
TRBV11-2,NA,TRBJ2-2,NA,TGTGCCAGCAGCTTAGCTATTCGCCACACCGATGAGCTGTTTTTT,CASSLAIRHTDELFF
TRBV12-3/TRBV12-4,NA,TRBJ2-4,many,TGTGCCAGCAGCCCAACCGGGGGGCTAGCCAAAAACATTCAGTACTTC,CASSPTGGLAKNIQYF
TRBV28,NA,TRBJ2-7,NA,TGTGTCAGCAGTTTAATAGGGAGGGAGCAGTACTTC,CVSSLIGREQYF
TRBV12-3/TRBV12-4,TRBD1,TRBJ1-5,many,TGTGCCAGCAGCCCCGGACAGGGAAATCAGCCCCAGCATTTT,CASSPGQGNQPQHF
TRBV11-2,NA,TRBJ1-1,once,TGTGTCAGCAGCCTGCAACTTATGGGGAACACTGAAGCATTCTTT,CVSSLQLMGNTEAFF
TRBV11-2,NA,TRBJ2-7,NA,TGTGCCAGCAGCTCCAGTGTCCAGGACGAGCTGTACTTC,CASSSSVQDELYF